One sample yielded the 10 T cell receptor beta chains listed below, sequenced in a study of blood T cell repertoires in COVID-19. Assay: immunoSEQ multiplex PCR; the TCRdb copy retains only in-frame clones and omits some. This sample carries fewer than 300,000 clones, more than 65% of them seen once, and the ten largest clones take about 3%. Sequenced: peripheral blood. Receptors were obtained from a woman aged 18-30 years with acute or convalescent COVID-19.

The chain links TRBV2 to TRBJ2-3; the match to TRBD1 covers 12 bases. The CDR3 is made up of 14 amino acids. In germline, CDR1 is SNHLY, CDR2 FYNNEI. J was trimmed by 5 bases and V by 9 bases; bases with no gene match: 6. The CDR3: CARSRDRGRDTQYF. The CDR3 coding sequence is TGTGCCAGGTCCCGGGACAGGGGGCGAGATACGCAGTATTTT. The whole variable domain, filled in from reference TRBV2 and TRBJ2-3, reads EPEVTQTPSHQVTQMGQEVILRCVPISNHLYFYWYRQILGQKVEFLVSFYNNEISEKSEIFDDQFSVERPDGSNFTLKIRSTKLEDSAMYFCARSRDRGRDTQYFGPGTRLTVL.

As DNA, the CDR3 is TGTGCCAGCAGCTTGCAGGGCCCCTACGAGCAGTACTTC. It translates to CASSLQGPYEQYF. The chain has TRBV7-6 and TRBJ2-7; possible D gene TRBD1, 5 bases. CDR3 length: 13 amino acids. Germline V CDR1 and CDR2: SGHVS, FNYEAQ. Trimming cost V 3 bases and J 2 bases, with 8 bases left between them.

The V and J genes are TRBV18 and TRBJ1-4; 7 bases map to TRBD1. Trimming removed 5 bases from V and 7 bases from J; junction bases left unmatched: 7. The CDR3 is 14 amino acids. CDR1 and CDR2 from the germline V gene are KGHSH and LQKENI. The chain's CDR3 is CASSSTGLREKLFF. The CDR3 DNA sequence: TGTGCCAGCTCATCGACAGGGTTGCGTGAAAAACTGTTTTTT.

The V call is TRBV10-3, the J call TRBJ2-3; 8 bases map to TRBD2. From germline, CDR1 is ENHRY and CDR2 SYGVKD. The ends lost 2 bases at V and 1 base at J; junction bases unmatched: 8. This CDR3 has 17 residues. The CDR3 spells CAISEGKQAGGTDTQYF. In DNA, the CDR3 is TGTGCCATCAGTGAGGGAAAGCAAGCGGGAGGCACAGATACGCAGTATTTT.

The genes are TRBV4-3 and TRBJ2-1; tentatively, D is TRBD2 (5 bases). The CDR3 runs to 14 residues. Trimming left V 3 bases short and J 4 bases short, with 10 bases between. Germline V gives CDR1 LGHNA, CDR2 YSLEER. The CDR3: CASSHSLEYNEQFF. The CDR3 DNA reads TGCGCCAGCAGCCACTCACTAGAATACAATGAGCAGTTCTTC.

In this sample, this clone turned up many times. The chain recombines TRBV27 with TRBJ1-4, with a tentative D call TRBD1 (5 bases). V dropped 4 bases and J dropped 5 bases, with 8 bases sitting between them. Per germline, CDR1 MNHEY and CDR2 SMNVEV (reference sequence). This CDR3 has 13 residues. This CDR3 is CASSSRQNEKLFF. The CDR3 DNA is TGTGCCAGCAGTTCACGACAGAATGAAAAACTGTTTTTT.

This clone was seen ten or more times. This chain connects TRBV30 to TRBJ2-3, with 7 bases fitting TRBD2. Germline CDR1 GTSNPN, CDR2 SVGIG (reference sequence). This CDR3 region has 15 residues. V dropped 0 bases and J dropped 5; count of bases not matched to a gene: 8. Here the CDR3 reads CAWSVRASGRDTQYF. In DNA form, the CDR3 reads TGTGCCTGGAGTGTACGGGCTAGCGGAAGAGATACGCAGTATTTT.

The chain combines TRBV7-9 with TRBJ2-3, with 10 bases aligning to TRBD1. V dropped 8 bases and J dropped 5; count of bases not matched to a gene: 10. Germline assignment: CDR1 SEHNR and CDR2 FQNEAQ (reference sequence). This CDR3 has 15 amino acids. CDR3 DNA: TGTGCCAGCTGCTGGGACAGGGGTAAACGAGATACGCAGTATTTT. Translation gives CASCWDRGKRDTQYF.

The chain carries TRBV14 and TRBJ2-7; D uncertain. CDR1 SGHDN and CDR2 FVKESK come from the germline V gene. V was shortened by 4 bases and J by 4 bases, with 14 bases between the two germline ends. The CDR3 totals 14 residues. The CDR3 DNA reads as TGTGCCAGCAGCCCTCAAGGTACAGTTTACGAGCAGTACTTC. This translates into CASSPQGTVYEQYF. The whole variable domain, filled in from reference TRBV14 and TRBJ2-7, reads EAGVTQFPSHSVIEKGQTVTLRCDPISGHDNLYWYRRVMGKEIKFLLHFVKESKQDESGMPNNRFLAERTGGTYSTLKVQPAELEDSGVYFCASSPQGTVYEQYFGPGTRLTVT.

As for this clone: Other nucleotide sequences from this sample produce the same CDR3. The rearrangement uses TRBV6-5 and TRBJ1-1; 8 bases agree with TRBD1. CDR1 and CDR2 (germline): MNHEY, SVGAGI. The V gene end was trimmed by 2 bases and the J gene end by 4 bases; junction bases not matched to a gene: 3. This CDR3 is 14 amino acids long. The CDR3 DNA sequence: TGTGCCAGCAGTTACGGAACAGGGGGCACTGAAGCTTTCTTT. Translation gives CASSYGTGGTEAFF.